This T cell receptor beta chain was retrieved from a study of cytomegalovirus exposure and HLA in healthy donors. Study-wide findings and caveats: The presence/absence work took it that sequencing depth was about the same across donors. In a later analysis, a missense DCLRE1C variant was linked to TCR beta V- and J-gene trimming.

Points on this clone: Its antigen remains unknown.

The PCR used 60 Vbeta and 13 Jbeta primers. Libraries were prepared by immunoSEQ multiplex PCR; TCRdb keeps only in-frame clonotypes and omits some of them. This table has more than 45,000 clones, around four fifths appearing once. There are 14 residues in the CDR3. The J segment lost 2 bases and the V segment lost 8 bases, leaving 7 bases of the junction unmatched. Germline CDR1 reads SGHVS; CDR2 reads FQNEAQ. Sequences were obtained from PBMCs. This receptor was obtained from a man in his fifties or sixties in good health and CMV-seronegative. The rearrangement joins TRBV7-8 to TRBJ2-3, with 7 nucleotides matching TRBD2. CDR3: CASGRDYFTDTQYF. In DNA form, the CDR3 reads TGTGCCAGCGGGCGGGACTATTTCACAGATACGCAGTATTTT.